This T cell receptor (beta chain) was recovered during a study of cytomegalovirus exposure and HLA in healthy donors (TCRdb year 2017). Looking at the study overall: According to an earlier analysis of 587 of the donors, about 180 million T cells yielded over 100 million unique TCR beta sequences and less than 300 Gb of sequence data. A later genetic analysis took genome-wide SNP genotypes for about 65% of the roughly 670 donors and used that subset as a discovery cohort. Class I and class II HLA loci were covered by the typing at four-digit resolution. Every discovery cohort repertoire had been produced on one sequencing platform. Typing coverage varied by locus: about 629-640 donors for A, B, C, DRB1 and DQB1; roughly 560 for DQA1; some 610 for DPA1; some 470 for DPB1. The study profiled the T cell repertoires of about 640 subjects by immunosequencing and related them to cytomegalovirus serostatus. A later analysis re-examined previously published TCR beta repertoires from more than 600 donors and added high-resolution HLA genotyping to investigate patterns of TCR occurrence. Donor age, sex, ethnicity and CMV serostatus were compiled alongside the repertoire data. Approximately 310 gigabases of sequencing data and tens of millions of unique TCR sequences were included in an early release covering roughly 700 HLA-typed donors. The later analysis used no new phenotypic data to find candidate immune exposures, relying instead on TCR beta sequences and their occurrence across donors. Among approximately 370 genotyped donors of the cohort, an average of approximately 220,000 unique TCR beta nucleotide sequences was sequenced per donor, of which about 19% were non-productive. A handful of DR-DQ haplotypes were handled as single units for association and clustering because linkage in the cohort was strong. An earlier analysis of 450 to 750 of the donors used high-throughput TCR beta sequencing to judge whether each TCR beta V gene segment behaved as functional or pseudogenic. Of the roughly 420 genotyped donors, over 80% were placed in the genetic ancestry cluster associated with self-reported Caucasian donors. A separate validation cohort of approximately 120 different subjects was used in addition to the approximately 700-subject first cohort. The study combined high-throughput TCR immunosequencing, statistical association of individual TCRs with disease status, and machine learning to predict cytomegalovirus infection status. The study aimed to test whether signatures of past pathogen exposure could be identified by cataloging public T cell receptors.

On the study overall, not on this receptor specifically: According to a later analysis, parvovirus B19, influenza, CMV and Epstein-Barr virus appeared linked to several top co-occurrence clusters. A few of the identified cytomegalovirus-associated TCR beta chains were confirmed in vitro to be specific for cytomegalovirus antigens. In a later analysis, about 16,000 TCR beta sequences were associated with specific HLA alleles at a false discovery rate of 0.05. For the cohort, immune exposure information was limited to CMV serostatus. Because HLA typing was unavailable for some donors at each locus, only the typed subset was used in association tests. Most TCR sequences were seen in very few donors, while some public TCRs were found in many individuals. Most CMV-associated TCR beta chains appeared to be HLA-restricted in a later analysis, and the HLA associations seemed to be driven largely by CMV exposure. A further reported finding was that TCR beta sequences accurately predicted the HLA-A and HLA-B alleles for most subjects in the first cohort. Because the 87-base-pair reads could not distinguish some IMGT-functional V segments, including TRBV6-2 and TRBV6-3, those segments were excluded. The sequencing pipeline was judged likely to have produced a cluster of highly shared sequence variants as a technical artifact. In a later analysis, HLA-associated TCR beta chains were found to be more clonally expanded and to have lower generation probabilities than equally common non-associated chains. The authors suggested that the approach could potentially be generalized to other disease states and immunological phenotypes. When HLA alleles, especially DR and DQ, strongly co-occurred, attributing TCR associations to individual alleles was difficult. Roughly uniform sequencing depth across donors was assumed in presence/absence analyses, although this assumption may not hold. A later analysis found that TCR association rates varied across HLA loci, with DRB1 alleles showing the most associated TCRs and HLA-C alleles the fewest. The study gave a list of about 160 TCR beta chains associated with cytomegalovirus. The classifier was reported to diagnose cytomegalovirus status with high specificity and sensitivity in both the original and validation cohorts. Compared with the roughly 670-donor mean, donors in an Asian-associated ancestry cluster had fewer N-insertions in productive TCRs, according to a later genetic analysis. Because counts were too low, about 17 rarely observed V segments, including chromosome 9 orphons, were excluded from the earlier analysis of several hundred of the donors. Only TCR beta chains were sequenced in this cohort, and the absence of alpha or paired-chain data limited detectable features. In a later genetic analysis, a missense DCLRE1C variant was associated with V-gene and J-gene trimming of TCR beta chains, and the association was replicated in an independent cohort. Linkage disequilibrium might explain the correlated functional status among segregating V segments, but an unknown experimental factor could not be ruled out. Broadly in line with IMGT annotations, most TCR beta V segments showed up in productive rearrangements about 87% or about 30% of the time in an earlier analysis of 587 of the donors.

The library was built by means of the immunoSEQ multiplex PCR assay. The multiplex PCR relied on a mix of 60 forward primers for TCR Vbeta segments and 13 reverse primers for TCR Jbeta segments. Amplification of the CDR3 region of rearranged TCR beta genes was performed with a multiplex PCR assay on genomic DNA. The amplified TCR beta libraries were sequenced on the Illumina HiSeq System as 87-base-pair reads. From the authors' description of their analysis: Across the 640 or so repertoires, a later analysis counted 78 million or so unique TCR beta chains, approximately 12 million of which were shared by at least two donors. A nearest-neighbor algorithm error-corrected the raw reads and collapsed the reads into unique sequences, merging closely related sequences to remove PCR and sequencing errors. To assign V, D and J gene segments, CDR3 sequences were aligned to IMGT reference sequences. For a sequence to be retained, a match of at least six nucleotides to both a V gene segment and a J gene segment was required. A rearrangement was called productive if the CDR3 had no stop codons and remained in frame with V and J, and every other rearrangement was called non-productive. Following IMGT convention, CDR3 was defined as the stretch from the second conserved V-encoded cysteine up to the conserved J-encoded phenylalanine. Sequences without an unambiguous match to a single V gene segment were excluded from the earlier analysis of 587 of the donors. An earlier analysis of about 600 of the donors called V segments functional above 56.7% productive rearrangements and segregating when the between-donor standard deviation exceeded 5%. A statistical classification framework was built for diagnosing cytomegalovirus status from the catalog of TCR beta chain sequences. In a later analysis, V and J genes were assigned by comparing TCR nucleotide sequences against IMGT/GENE-DB human TR gene sequences. Using the TCRdist pipeline, a later analysis assigned CDR3 sequences along with most-parsimonious VDJ recombination scenarios. In a later analysis, every TCR beta chain was defined by the combination of its CDR3 amino acid sequence and its V-gene family, and reads without a unique V-gene family were dropped. To address suspected cross-contamination and a sequencing artifact, a later analysis removed a few hundred highly shared, low-generation-probability nucleotide sequences. A later analysis calculated a clonal expansion index for each public chain from normalized within-repertoire ranks of inferred template counts. In a later analysis, generation probabilities were computed using a VDJ recombination model fitted to out-of-frame rearrangements, and the results were checked against IGoR. Hypergeometric tests were used in a later analysis to score TCR-TCR, TCR-HLA and TCR-CMV co-occurrence, with a repertoire-size bias correction applied to the TCR pairs. In a later analysis, false discovery rates were estimated by permuting HLA or CMV assignments 20 times. In a later analysis, co-occurring TCRs were grouped using DBSCAN, and TCRdist sequence similarity was added for clustering within HLA-allele-positive subsets. For co-occurrence clustering, repertoires with fewer than 30,000 or more than 120,000 public chains were excluded, along with several repertoires with anomalous nucleotide sharing. TCRdb retrieved this table from immuneACCESS and kept in-frame rearrangements only. Not all clones are present; in checked studies, unresolved V genes account for under half, and no reason is known for the remainder. For V, J and clone size, that table is used; D and trimming come from the DNA. The table for this sample lists around 100,000 clones. The ten largest clones add up to 3.7% of the sample.

CDR3 length: 13 amino acids, cysteine to phenylalanine. Only the CDR3 DNA is retained, 39 bases long and in frame from the first base. From a lookup of the germline V gene, CDR1 and CDR2 are KGHSH and LQKENI. Germline trimming: 4 bases from V, 5 bases from J; junction bases outside gene matches: 2. The cohort was made up of roughly 670 healthy bone marrow donors. All cohort members were sampled while nominally healthy, although unrecorded immune exposures were likely present. The donor was CMV seronegative and belonged to the group of over 350 seronegative cohort members. A peripheral blood sample was provided by each donor, and peripheral blood mononuclear cells were used for TCR beta sequencing. Genomic DNA extraction from the blood cell samples was performed with the Qiagen DNeasy Blood Extraction Kit. As to this clone: No antigen is known for it.

Source material: PBMCs. The TCR was taken from a man in his thirties or forties in good health and CMV-seronegative. The V gene is TRBV18 and the J gene is TRBJ2-4; a stretch of 7 junction bases matches TRBD1. The CDR3 protein sequence reads: CASSRQGENIQYF. The DNA sequence is as follows: TGTGCCAGCTCACGACAGGGTGAAAACATTCAGTACTTC.